Listed below are T cell receptor beta chains from one sample, sequenced in a study of cytomegalovirus exposure and HLA in healthy donors. This table comes from immunoSEQ multiplex PCR, and its TCRdb copy is limited to in-frame clones, with some not included. Here the sample table reports 200,000 to 250,000 clones. The specimen was PBMCs. These receptors were obtained from a woman aged 25-40 years in good health and CMV-seropositive. CDR3s include the opening cysteine and the closing phenylalanine or tryptophan. Each record gives: J gene, D gene, V gene, CDR3 protein, CDR3 DNA. D genes are given only for firm matches.

>TRBJ2-5|NA|TRBV4-3
CASSQNVRGSETQYF
TGCGCCAGCAGCCAAAATGTCCGGGGTTCAGAGACCCAGTACTTC
>TRBJ2-5|TRBD2|TRBV5-1
CASSLAPSGDQETQYF
TGCGCCAGCAGCTTGGCCCCTAGCGGGGACCAAGAGACCCAGTACTTC
>TRBJ1-2|NA|TRBV4-1
CASSQEPGRTAPFYGYTF
TGCGCCAGCAGCCAAGAGCCGGGACGGACAGCACCCTTCTATGGCTACACCTTC
>TRBJ1-1|TRBD1|TRBV6-5
CAIQNLNRGEAFF
TGTGCCATCCAGAATCTAAACAGGGGAGAAGCTTTCTTT
>TRBJ1-3|NA|TRBV5-6
CASSLLSGNTIYF
TGTGCCAGCAGCCTTCTCTCTGGAAACACCATATATTTT
>TRBJ1-5|NA|TRBV2
CASSSGRGGNQPQHF
TGTGCCAGCAGCTCAGGCCGGGGTGGGAATCAGCCCCAGCATTTT
>TRBJ1-3|NA|TRBV5-1
CASSRGTDPPGNTIYF
TGCGCCAGCAGCCGCGGGACTGATCCCCCTGGAAACACCATATATTTT
>TRBJ1-6|NA|TRBV9
CASSLIAGSPLHF
TGTGCCAGCAGCTTGATCGCGGGTTCACCCCTCCACTTT
>TRBJ2-1|NA|TRBV6-5
CASKTPGSYNEQFF
TGTGCCAGCAAGACCCCCGGGAGTTACAATGAGCAGTTCTTC
>TRBJ1-5|TRBD1|TRBV7-2
CASSLTGQGGQPQHF
TGTGCCAGCAGCTTAACCGGACAGGGAGGTCAGCCCCAGCATTTT
>TRBJ2-5|NA|TRBV10-1
CASSESGAETQYF
TGCGCCAGCAGTGAGTCGGGGGCTGAGACCCAGTACTTC
>TRBJ2-7|TRBD2|TRBV2
CASSGPGLAGAQYF
TGTGCCAGCAGTGGCCCGGGACTAGCGGGGGCGCAGTACTTC
>TRBJ1-1|NA|TRBV5-5
CASSLVIEVGNTEAFF
TGTGCCAGCAGCTTGGTCATTGAGGTAGGGAACACTGAAGCTTTCTTT
>TRBJ2-5|TRBD2|TRBV5-1
CASSFTSGGETQYF
TGCGCCAGCAGCTTCACTAGCGGAGGGGAGACCCAGTACTTC
>TRBJ1-1|NA|TRBV6-1
CASSEMGRTSEAFF
TGTGCCAGCAGTGAGATGGGGAGAACTTCAGAAGCTTTCTTT
>TRBJ2-7|NA|TRBV2
CASKPRGIHEQYF
TGTGCCAGCAAACCACGGGGTATCCACGAGCAGTACTTC
>TRBJ2-7|TRBD2|TRBV12-5
CASERAGPTLNYEQYF
TGTGCTAGTGAACGAGCGGGGCCTACTTTAAACTACGAGCAGTACTTC
>TRBJ1-1|NA|TRBV28
CASSSSRDLQAFF
TGTGCCAGCAGTTCTTCCCGGGACTTACAAGCTTTCTTT
>TRBJ1-5|TRBD1|TRBV30
CAWSRRGQLQHF
TGTGCCTGGAGTCGTAGGGGGCAGCTCCAGCATTTT
>TRBJ2-5|TRBD2|TRBV5-1
CASSSLAGTQETQYF
TGCGCCAGCAGCTCCTTAGCGGGAACTCAAGAGACCCAGTACTTC
>TRBJ2-7|NA|TRBV7-9
CASSSINYEQYF
TGTGCCAGCAGCTCCATCAACTACGAGCAGTACTTC
>TRBJ2-7|TRBD2|TRBV7-2
CASSYTSGSYEQYF
TGTGCCAGCAGCTACACTAGCGGGAGTTACGAGCAGTACTTC
>TRBJ2-5|TRBD1|TRBV7-6
CASSLRTPGQQETQYF
TGTGCCAGCAGCTTACGAACTCCGGGACAGCAAGAGACCCAGTACTTC
>TRBJ1-6|NA|TRBV4-1
CASSLNPGDSYNSPLHF
TGCGCCAGCAGCCTTAACCCCGGGGACTCCTATAATTCACCCCTCCACTTT
>TRBJ1-2|TRBD1|TRBV4-2
CASSQGTGINYGYTF
TGTGCCAGCAGCCAAGGGACAGGGATTAACTATGGCTACACCTTC
>TRBJ1-1|TRBD1|TRBV6-5
CASGDRGDYTEAFF
TGTGCCAGCGGAGACAGGGGTGACTACACTGAAGCTTTCTTT
>TRBJ2-5|TRBD2|TRBV2
CASSERLAGMATQYF
TGTGCCAGCAGTGAACGGCTAGCGGGTATGGCGACCCAGTACTTC